The 4 T cell receptor beta chains listed next were all sequenced from one sample in a study of blood T cell repertoires in COVID-19. Profiling relied on immunoSEQ multiplex PCR, and the TCRdb table lists in-frame clones only, not all of them. The sample shows over 200,000 clones, around nine tenths of them seen only once. The sample taken for sequencing was PBMCs or T cells enriched from blood (not recorded which). The receptor source for this set is a woman aged 25-40 years who had been exposed to COVID-19.

In this sample, this clone turned up many times. The chain uses TRBV10-2 and TRBJ2-5; 7 bases are shared with TRBD1. The CDR3 is made up of 15 amino acids. The J segment lost 4 bases and the V segment lost 5 bases, leaving 10 bases of the junction unmatched. Germline CDR1 is WSHSY and CDR2 is SAAADI. The DNA for the CDR3 is TGCGCCAGCAGTTTCTACAGGGGAATTAGAGAGACCCAGTACTTC. Protein sequence: CASSFYRGIRETQYF.

The chain uses TRBV19 and TRBJ1-5; no clear D gene. V was shortened by 4 bases and J by 6 bases, with 13 bases between the two germline ends. The CDR3 extends over 14 amino acids. Germline-derived CDR1 and CDR2 are LNHDA and SQIVND (reference sequence). CDR3 sequence: CASSTPVGSQPQHF. CDR3 DNA sequence: TGTGCCAGTAGTACCCCCGTGGGCTCTCAGCCCCAGCATTTT. The whole variable domain, filled in from reference TRBV19 and TRBJ1-5, reads DGGITQSPKYLFRKEGQNVTLSCEQNLNHDAMYWYRQDPGQGLRLIYYSQIVNDFQKGDIAEGYSVSREKKESFPLTVTSAQKNPTAFYLCASSTPVGSQPQHFGDGTRLSIL.

The genes are TRBV28 and TRBJ1-2; unclear D gene. The CDR3 is 11 residues long. V was cut by 2 bases and J by 8 bases, with 6 bases left in between. CDR1 and CDR2 from the germline V gene are MDHEN and SYDVKM. CDR3 in DNA: TGTGCCAGCAGTTTACAGTTGGGCTACACCTTC. Translation gives CASSLQLGYTF.

The chain combines TRBV9 with TRBJ2-1, with D possibly TRBD1 on 5 matching bases. Germline V gene sequence: CDR1 SGDLS, CDR2 YYNGEE. The CDR3 sequence is 14 residues long. Trimming stripped 1 base from V and 4 bases from J, with 9 bases between. The CDR3 coding sequence is TGTGCCAGCAGCGTAAAGGACACATACAATGAGCAGTTCTTC. The encoded protein is CASSVKDTYNEQFF.